The source of this T cell receptor beta chain is a study of beta chain features in type 1 diabetes. The germline V gene has CDR1 SQVTM and CDR2 ANQGSEA. Trimming left V 8 bases short and J 2 bases short, with 12 bases between. The CDR3 has 12 amino acids. Every isolated RNA sample was fully reverse transcribed, so sequencing captured expressed TCRB transcripts. Measured with immunoSEQ multiplex PCR; TCRdb has only the in-frame clones, and not every one. The table lists over 15,000 clones, 45% to 65% of them singletons. The clonotype comes from a woman younger than 30 in good health. The sample taken for sequencing was stem cell memory CD4+ T cells from blood. This chain uses TRBV29-1 with TRBJ1-2; tentatively, D is TRBD1 (6 bases). The CDR3 here is CSSGDKNYGYTF. CDR3 DNA sequence: TGCAGCTCCGGGGACAAGAACTATGGCTACACCTTC.